This record concerns one T cell receptor (beta chain) sequence. This clone has a single count. What this receptor recognizes is not known. No base qualities exist here, and no much larger clone lies one base off it. This sample was taken from a study of shared clonotypes between healthy human individuals (dated by TCRdb to the early 2020s). Background on the whole study: The cohort included three men and a couple of women between 18 and 49 years of age. To estimate repertoire size and how much clonotype sharing occurs between individuals, the study deeply sequenced the blood TCR repertoires of 4 to 6 healthy adults. Different laboratories and diverse techniques were used to prepare libraries and sequence TCR repertoires, to increase sequencing depth and limit assay-specific biases. Leukapheresis yielded between about 0.94 and 9.5 billion PBMCs per donor. For each donor, three plates each were used for CD4 naive and CD4 memory, two plates were used for CD8 naive, and one plate was used for CD8 memory.

TCR CDR3 regions were amplified from genomic DNA by multiplex PCR using the deep immunoSEQ assay. Extracted genomic DNA from each cell subset was spread evenly across all wells of several immunoSEQ 96-well plates, with each plate serving as a replicate. For sorted subsets, each replicate PCR was loaded with 200 to 250 ng genomic DNA, equivalent to 30,000 or so T cell genomes. Purified libraries were measured with a Qubit 3.0 fluorometer, size-checked on a Bioanalyzer 2100, and measured again with the KAPA Library Quantification kit. Each immunoSEQ 96-well plate was sequenced on its own single-read 150-cycle Illumina NextSeq 550 flow cell. Under the source paper's analysis protocol: Because the immunoSEQ output included only junctional sequences and no quality scores, the filtering could not be the same as the filtering used for full-length reads. Sequences were annotated with PyIR, a Python wrapper for IgBLAST v1.9, and V/J genes and CDR3 were assigned using IMGT germline references. Reads were removed for weak V/J assignments (E-value above 1e-6), missing CDR3, stop codons, out-of-frame junctions, or ambiguous translated residues. V3J clonotypes were defined as sequences sharing the same inferred V gene, J gene, and CDR3 amino acid sequence. To compute the percentage overlap between repertoires, the number of shared unique clonotypes was divided by the size of the smaller repertoire. Richness of each repertoire was evaluated using RTK rarefaction, the Chao1 estimator, and Recon v2.1 estimates of unobserved clonotypes. OLGA was used to compute generation probabilities for all TCRbeta clonotypes that the gDNA method yielded from a few donors. In TCRdb, the immuneACCESS table is reduced to in-frame sequences with V and J assigned. These tables do not hold every clone; where another copy was compared, an unresolved V gene accounts for under half, and the others remain unexplained. V, J and clone size reflect that table, while D and trimming were determined from the DNA. The sample has about 2.1 million clones on record, 93% of them singletons. The ten largest clones represent about 1.6% of the sample.

CD8 naive samples were obtained by positive selection for CCR7 among CD45RO-negative cells, yielding a CD45RA+CCR7+ population from which TemRA cells were excluded. Healthy HIV-negative adults with no recently reported acute infections or vaccinations were included as donors. Every donor was a Caucasian adult residing in Nashville, Tennessee, USA. Blood was collected by leukapheresis, and PBMCs were isolated by Ficoll-Histopaque density gradient centrifugation and then cryopreserved in liquid nitrogen vapor phase. Purity and quantity of every magnetically sorted T cell population were checked by analytical flow cytometry. Genomic DNA was isolated from every sorted fraction and measured by UV absorbance on a Nanodrop 2000c. On the study overall, not on this receptor specifically: Even with the large sequencing depth, rarefaction of the sorted-subset datasets indicated that sequencing was incomplete. Sampling was restricted to blood, and TCR repertoires in tissues likely differ from the TCR repertoires found in blood. Larger estimated clonotype richness was generally found for naive subsets than for memory subsets. The small number of donors limited the genetic and exposure-history diversity represented. Pairwise subsampling indicated that sequencing depth was expected to affect the degree of clonotype sharing among donors. Compared with non-shared clonotypes, clonotypes shared by all four sorted-subset donors had higher generation probabilities. Sharing across several donors was observed for roughly 5% of naive CD4, 3% to 3.5% of naive CD8, about 2.3% of memory CD4, and about 0.4% of memory CD8 clonotypes.

The junction shows trimming of 2 bases on V and 5 bases on J, plus 12 bases between the germline ends. CDR1 and CDR2, per the germline V gene (reference sequence), are LNHNV and YYDKDF. The CDR3 numbers 14 residues from cysteine through phenylalanine. Only CDR3 DNA remains: 42 bases, in frame from the first base. Sequenced input: naive CD8+ T cells from PBMCs. The sample's cell subset or site label is to be understood as: CD45RA+CCR7+. The rearrangement combines TRBV15 with TRBJ1-1; no D gene call is confident. The TCR originated in a man between 18 and 29 years old in good health. Some clones in this sample may be carry-over from other donors' samples. The DNA sequence is TGTGCCACCAGCAGATTACGGGTTGGGACTGAAGCTTTCTTT. This codes for CATSRLRVGTEAFF. The variable domain in full, with residues beyond the CDR3 obtained from the reference TRBV15 and TRBJ1-1 genes, is DAMVIQNPRYQVTQFGKPVTLSCSQTLNHNVMYWYQQKSSQAPKLLFHYYDKDFNNEADTPDNFQSRRPNTSFCFLDIRSPGLGDTAMYLCATSRLRVGTEAFFGQGTRLTVV.